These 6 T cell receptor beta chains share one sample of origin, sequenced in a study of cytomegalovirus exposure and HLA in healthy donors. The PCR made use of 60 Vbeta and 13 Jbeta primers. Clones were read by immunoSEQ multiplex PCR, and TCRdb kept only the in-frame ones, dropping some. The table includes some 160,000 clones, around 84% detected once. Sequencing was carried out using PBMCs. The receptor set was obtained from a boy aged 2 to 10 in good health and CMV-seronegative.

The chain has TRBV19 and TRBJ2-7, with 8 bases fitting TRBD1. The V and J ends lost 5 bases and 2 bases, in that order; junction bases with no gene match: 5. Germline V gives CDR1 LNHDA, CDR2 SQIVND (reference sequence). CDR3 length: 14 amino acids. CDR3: CASSPGTGTYEQYF. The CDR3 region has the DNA TGTGCCAGTAGTCCCGGGACAGGAACCTACGAGCAGTACTTC.

CDR3 nucleotides: TGTGCCAGCAGTACCGGGACTAGCGGGGCGGAGACCCAGTACTTC. Protein product: CASSTGTSGAETQYF. The V call is TRBV6-1, the J call TRBJ2-5; 13 bases agree with TRBD2. This CDR3 is 15 amino acids long. Germline CDR1 MNHNS, CDR2 SASEGT. J gave up 5 bases and V 5 bases, and 5 bases lay outside the gene matches.

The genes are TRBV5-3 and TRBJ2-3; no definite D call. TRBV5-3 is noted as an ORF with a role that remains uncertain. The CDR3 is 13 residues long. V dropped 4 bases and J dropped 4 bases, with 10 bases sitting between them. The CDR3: CARSPARADTQYF. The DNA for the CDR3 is TGTGCCAGAAGCCCTGCCCGGGCAGATACGCAGTATTTT.

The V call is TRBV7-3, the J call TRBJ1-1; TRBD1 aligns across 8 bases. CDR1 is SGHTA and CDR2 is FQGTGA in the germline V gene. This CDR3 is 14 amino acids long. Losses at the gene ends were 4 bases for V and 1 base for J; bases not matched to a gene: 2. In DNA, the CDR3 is TGTGCCAGCAGCTCCGGACAGGGGAACACTGAAGCTTTCTTT. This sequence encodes CASSSGQGNTEAFF.

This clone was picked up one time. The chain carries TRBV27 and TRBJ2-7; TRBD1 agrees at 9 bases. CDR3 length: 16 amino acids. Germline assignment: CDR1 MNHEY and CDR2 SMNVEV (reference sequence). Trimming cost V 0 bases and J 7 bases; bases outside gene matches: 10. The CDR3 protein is CASSLSLNRGRREQYF. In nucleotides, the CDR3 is TGTGCCAGCAGTTTATCGTTAAACAGGGGGCGAAGGGAGCAGTACTTC.

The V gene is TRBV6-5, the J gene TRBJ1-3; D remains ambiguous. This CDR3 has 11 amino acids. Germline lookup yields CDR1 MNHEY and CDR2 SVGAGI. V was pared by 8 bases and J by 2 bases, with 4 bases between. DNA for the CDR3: TGTGCCAGCCTTACTGGAAACACCATATATTTT. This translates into CASLTGNTIYF.